This TCR beta chain is from a study of Graves' ophthalmopathy and Graves' hyperthyroidism. To note about this clonotype: Its antigen is undetermined.

Study results and caveats: The model predicted ophthalmopathy progression with 60% to 71% sensitivity and less than 80% specificity.

For repertoire sequencing, the TCR beta CDR3 regions were amplified from RNA transcripts. Second-round multiplex PCR followed a first-round RT-PCR using HTBI primers. TCRdb redid the calling of the multiplex PCR reads with MiXCR, one entry per CDR3 protein. This sample has a few hundred thousand distinct CDR3 sequences, with just under 40% found just once. V was cut by 1 base and J by 2 bases, with 9 bases left in between. The CDR3 sequence is 14 residues long. In germline, CDR1 is SNHLY, CDR2 FYNNEI. Sequences were obtained from peripheral blood or thyroid tissue (not recorded which). The clonotype was recovered from an adult man with Graves' hyperthyroidism. The V gene is TRBV2, the J gene TRBJ2-7, with D uncertain. The CDR3 region is CASSEGAVTYEQYF. The DNA of the CDR3 is TGTGCCAGCAGTGAAGGGGCGGTGACCTACGAGCAGTACTTC.